This T cell receptor (beta chain) was obtained from a study of shared T cell receptors in the human thymus. Trimming removed 3 bases at V and 1 base at J, with 21 bases between. Per the germline V gene, CDR1 is KGHSH and CDR2 is LQKENI. The length of the CDR3 is 18 residues. Libraries were prepared by immunoSEQ multiplex PCR; TCRdb keeps only in-frame clonotypes and omits some of them. The sample holds hundreds of thousands of clones, over 75% seen once. This same sample was also part of a study on human thymus T cells. That paper states: The related literature has documented a marked overlap of thymic repertoires among unrelated individuals.

The TCR was taken from a girl in the first two years of life with a congenital heart defect. The chain links TRBV18 to TRBJ1-1, with TRBD1 as a possible D gene (6 bases). Sequenced sample: thymocytes. CDR3 DNA: TGTGCCAGCTCACCCGATTGGGGGGGCGCGAAGGGGAACACTGAAGCTTTCTTT. Translation: CASSPDWGGAKGNTEAFF.